This T cell receptor beta chain stems from a study of T cell repertoires in cytomegalovirus infection. The germline gives CDR1 ENHRY, CDR2 SYGVKD. The CDR3 covers 17 residues. The V gene lost 0 bases and the J gene lost 7 bases, with 18 bases spanning the gap. TCRdb itself ran the reads through MiXCR, one entry per CDR3 protein. This repertoire shows hundreds of thousands of distinct CDR3 sequences, roughly 35% found once; its top ten account for under 3.5%. The V gene is TRBV10-3, the J gene TRBJ1-4, with D possibly TRBD1 on 5 matching bases. Sequences were obtained from PBMCs. This receptor was obtained from a human donor in good health (CMV status not recorded). Some clones in this sample may be carry-over from other donors' samples. The CDR3 loop is CAISESRAGCRSEKLFF. DNA for the CDR3: TGTGCCATCAGTGAGTCGAGGGCAGGGTGCCGGAGTGAAAAACTGTTTTTT.